This T cell receptor (beta chain) originates from a study of shared clonotypes between healthy human individuals. Study in general: Each donor's CD4 naive and CD4 memory cells filled three plates apiece, CD8 naive two, and CD8 memory one.

Method: immunoSEQ multiplex PCR; TCRdb's copy keeps in-frame clones and lacks some. The sample gives around 2.5 million clones, 80% to 95% of which show up once; about 0.38% is in the top ten. Memory CD4+ cells were the fraction left after CD45RA+ naive selection. The length of the CDR3 is 14 residues. Trimming cost V 7 bases and J 4 bases; bases outside gene matches: 9. Germline V CDR1 and CDR2: MNHNS, SASEGT. The TCR originated in a man aged 18 to 30 in good health. Some clones in this sample may be carry-over from other donors' samples. What was sequenced was naive CD4+ T cells from PBMCs. Subset specified: CD45RA+ positively selected. This chain uses TRBV6-1 with TRBJ2-7; TRBD1 agrees at 8 bases. In DNA form, the CDR3 reads TGTGCCAGCAACAGGGACAGGCCGAGGTACGAGCAGTACTTC. It yields the protein CASNRDRPRYEQYF.